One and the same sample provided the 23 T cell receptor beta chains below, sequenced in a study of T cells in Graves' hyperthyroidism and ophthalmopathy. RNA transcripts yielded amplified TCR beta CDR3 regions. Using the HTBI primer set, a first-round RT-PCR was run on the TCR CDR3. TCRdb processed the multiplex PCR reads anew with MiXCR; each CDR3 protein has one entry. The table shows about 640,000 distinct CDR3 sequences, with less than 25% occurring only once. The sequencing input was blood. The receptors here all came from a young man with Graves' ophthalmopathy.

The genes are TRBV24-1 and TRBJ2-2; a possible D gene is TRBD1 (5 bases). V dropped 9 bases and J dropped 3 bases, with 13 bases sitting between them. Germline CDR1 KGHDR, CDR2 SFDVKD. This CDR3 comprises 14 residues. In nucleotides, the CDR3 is TGTGCCACCGATGATGGGGCCGACACCGGGGAGCTGTTTTTT. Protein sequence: CATDDGADTGELFF.

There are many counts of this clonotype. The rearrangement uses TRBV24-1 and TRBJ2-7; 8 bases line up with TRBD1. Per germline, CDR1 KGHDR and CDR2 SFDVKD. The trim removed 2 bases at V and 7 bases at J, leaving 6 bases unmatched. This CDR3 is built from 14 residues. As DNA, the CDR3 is TGTGCCACCAGTGATTCAGGACAGGGTCAAGAGCAGTACTTC. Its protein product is CATSDSGQGQEQYF.

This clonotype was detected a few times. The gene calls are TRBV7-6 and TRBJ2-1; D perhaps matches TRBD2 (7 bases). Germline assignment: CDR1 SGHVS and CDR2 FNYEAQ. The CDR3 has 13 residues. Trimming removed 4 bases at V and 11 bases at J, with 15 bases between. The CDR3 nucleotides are TGTGCCAGCAGCTGGGGGGGCAGATCGCAGCAGTTCTTC. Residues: CASSWGGRSQQFF.

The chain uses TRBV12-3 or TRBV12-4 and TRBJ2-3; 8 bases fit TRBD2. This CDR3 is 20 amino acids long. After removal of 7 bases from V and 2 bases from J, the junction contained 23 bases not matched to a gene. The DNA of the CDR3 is TGTGCCAGCATATTTCTAGGTGTCCGGGGGGTCGGGAGGGCCACAGATACGCAGTATTTT. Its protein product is CASIFLGVRGVGRATDTQYF.

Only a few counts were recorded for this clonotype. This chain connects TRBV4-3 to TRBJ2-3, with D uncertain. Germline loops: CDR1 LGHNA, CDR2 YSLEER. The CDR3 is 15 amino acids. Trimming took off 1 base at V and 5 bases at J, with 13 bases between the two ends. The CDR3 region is CASSQGADTGDTQYF. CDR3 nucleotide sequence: TGCGCCAGCAGCCAAGGCGCAGACACGGGAGATACGCAGTATTTT.

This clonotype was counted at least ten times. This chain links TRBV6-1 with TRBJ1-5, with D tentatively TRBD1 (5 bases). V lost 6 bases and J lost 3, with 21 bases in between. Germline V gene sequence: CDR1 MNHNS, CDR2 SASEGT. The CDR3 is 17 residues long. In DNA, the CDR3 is TGTGCCAGCAGGGAGGCGGGAAGAGGGGCCACCAATCAGCCCCAGCATTTT. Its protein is CASREAGRGATNQPQHF.

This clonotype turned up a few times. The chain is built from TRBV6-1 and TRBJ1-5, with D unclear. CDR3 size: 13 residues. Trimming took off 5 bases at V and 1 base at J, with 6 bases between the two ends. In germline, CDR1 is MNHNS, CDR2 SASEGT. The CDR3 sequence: CASSQKSNQPQHF. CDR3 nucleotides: TGTGCCAGCAGTCAAAAAAGCAATCAGCCCCAGCATTTT.

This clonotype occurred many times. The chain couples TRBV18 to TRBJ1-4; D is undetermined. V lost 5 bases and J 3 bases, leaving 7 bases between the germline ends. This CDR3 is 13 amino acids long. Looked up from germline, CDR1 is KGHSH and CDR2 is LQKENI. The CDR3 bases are TGTGCCAGCTCAACCGCGCCTAATGAAAAACTGTTTTTT. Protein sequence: CASSTAPNEKLFF.

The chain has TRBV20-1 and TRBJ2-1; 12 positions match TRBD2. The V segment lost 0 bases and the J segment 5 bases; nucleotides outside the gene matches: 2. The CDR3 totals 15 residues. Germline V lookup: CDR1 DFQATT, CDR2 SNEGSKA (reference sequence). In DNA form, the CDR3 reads TGCAGTGCTAGAGATCTAGCGGGAGGGAACAATGAGCAGTTCTTC. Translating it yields CSARDLAGGNNEQFF.

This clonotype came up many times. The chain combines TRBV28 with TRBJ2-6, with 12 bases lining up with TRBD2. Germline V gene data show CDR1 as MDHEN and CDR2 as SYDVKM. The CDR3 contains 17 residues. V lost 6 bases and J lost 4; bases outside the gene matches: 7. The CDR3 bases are TGTGCCAGCAGCTGGTCTAGCGGGAGGGTGGGGGCCAACGTCCTGACTTTC. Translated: CASSWSSGRVGANVLTF.

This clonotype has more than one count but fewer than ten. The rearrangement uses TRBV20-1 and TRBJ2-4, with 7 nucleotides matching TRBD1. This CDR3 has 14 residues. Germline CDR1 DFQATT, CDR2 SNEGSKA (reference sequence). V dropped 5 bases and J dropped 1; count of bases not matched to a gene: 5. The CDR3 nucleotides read TGCAGTGCTGACAGGGACATGGCCAAAAACATTCAGTACTTC. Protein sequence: CSADRDMAKNIQYF.

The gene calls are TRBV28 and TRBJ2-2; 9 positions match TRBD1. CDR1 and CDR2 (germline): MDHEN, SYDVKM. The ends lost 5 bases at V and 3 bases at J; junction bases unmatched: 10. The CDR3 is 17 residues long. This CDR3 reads CASSEGQGSLDTGELFF. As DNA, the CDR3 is TGTGCCAGCAGTGAAGGACAGGGGTCACTGGACACCGGGGAGCTGTTTTTT.

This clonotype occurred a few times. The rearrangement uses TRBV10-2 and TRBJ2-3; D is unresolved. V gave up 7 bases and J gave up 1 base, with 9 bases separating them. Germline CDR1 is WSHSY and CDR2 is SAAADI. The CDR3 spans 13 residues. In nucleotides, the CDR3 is TGCGCCAGCAATCAAAGGGGCACAGATACGCAGTATTTT. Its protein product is CASNQRGTDTQYF.

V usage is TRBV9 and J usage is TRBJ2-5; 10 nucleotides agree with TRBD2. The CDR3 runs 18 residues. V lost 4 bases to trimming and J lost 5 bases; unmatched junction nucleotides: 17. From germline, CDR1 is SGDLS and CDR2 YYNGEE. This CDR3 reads CASSPTDNGLAVGETQYF. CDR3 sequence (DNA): TGTGCCAGCAGCCCCACGGACAACGGACTAGCGGTTGGGGAGACCCAGTACTTC.

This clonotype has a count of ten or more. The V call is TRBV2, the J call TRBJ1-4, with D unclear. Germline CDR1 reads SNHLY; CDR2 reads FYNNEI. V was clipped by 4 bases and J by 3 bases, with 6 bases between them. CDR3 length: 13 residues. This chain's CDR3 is CASSAVANEKLFF. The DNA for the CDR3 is TGTGCCAGCAGTGCCGTGGCTAATGAAAAACTGTTTTTT.

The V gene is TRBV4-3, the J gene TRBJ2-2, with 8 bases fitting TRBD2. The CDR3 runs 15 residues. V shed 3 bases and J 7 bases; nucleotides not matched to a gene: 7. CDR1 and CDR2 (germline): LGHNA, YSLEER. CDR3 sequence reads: CASSQEREPGGELFF. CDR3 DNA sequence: TGCGCCAGCAGCCAGGAGCGGGAGCCGGGCGGGGAGCTGTTTTTT.

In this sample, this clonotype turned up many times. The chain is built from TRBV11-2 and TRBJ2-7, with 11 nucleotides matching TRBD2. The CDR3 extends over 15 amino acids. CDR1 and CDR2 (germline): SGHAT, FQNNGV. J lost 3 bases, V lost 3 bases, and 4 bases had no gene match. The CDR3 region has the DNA TGTGCCAGCAGCTTGACGACTAGCGGGGACTACGAGCAGTACTTC. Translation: CASSLTTSGDYEQYF.

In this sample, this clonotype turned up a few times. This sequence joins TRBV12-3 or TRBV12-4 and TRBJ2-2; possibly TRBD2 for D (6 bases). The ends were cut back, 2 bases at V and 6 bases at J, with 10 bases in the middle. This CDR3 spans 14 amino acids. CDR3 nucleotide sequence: TGTGCCAGCAGTTTAACTAGCTCGGCCGGGGAGCTGTTTTTT. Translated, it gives CASSLTSSAGELFF.

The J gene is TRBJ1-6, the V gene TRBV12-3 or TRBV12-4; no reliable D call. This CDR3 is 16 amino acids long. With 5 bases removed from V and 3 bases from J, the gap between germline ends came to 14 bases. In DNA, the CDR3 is TGTGCCAGCAGTCCCCTTGGGCGGGGCTATAATTCACCCCTCCACTTT. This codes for CASSPLGRGYNSPLHF.

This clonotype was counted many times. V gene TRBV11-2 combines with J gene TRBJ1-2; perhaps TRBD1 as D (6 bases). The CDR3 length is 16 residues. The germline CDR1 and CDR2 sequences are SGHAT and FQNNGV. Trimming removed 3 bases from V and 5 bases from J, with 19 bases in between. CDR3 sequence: CASSFTGHIGQYGYTF. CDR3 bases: TGTGCCAGCAGCTTTACAGGTCATATCGGACAGTATGGCTACACCTTC.

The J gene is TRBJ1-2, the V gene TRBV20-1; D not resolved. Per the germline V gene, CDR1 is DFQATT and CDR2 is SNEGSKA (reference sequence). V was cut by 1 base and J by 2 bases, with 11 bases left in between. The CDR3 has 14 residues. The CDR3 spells CSARVDSPNYGYTF. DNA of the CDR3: TGCAGTGCTAGAGTGGATTCCCCAAACTATGGCTACACCTTC.

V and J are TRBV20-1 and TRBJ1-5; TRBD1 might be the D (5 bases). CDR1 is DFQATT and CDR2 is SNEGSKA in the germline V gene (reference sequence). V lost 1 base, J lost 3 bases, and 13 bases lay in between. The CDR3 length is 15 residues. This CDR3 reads CSARGQGEINQPQHF. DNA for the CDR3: TGCAGTGCTAGAGGGCAGGGAGAAATCAATCAGCCCCAGCATTTT.

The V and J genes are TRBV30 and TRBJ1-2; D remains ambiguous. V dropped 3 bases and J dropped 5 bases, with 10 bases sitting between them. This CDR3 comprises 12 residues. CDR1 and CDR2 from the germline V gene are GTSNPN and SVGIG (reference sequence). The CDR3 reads CAWRSALYGYTF. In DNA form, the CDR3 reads TGTGCCTGGAGATCGGCCTTGTATGGCTACACCTTC.